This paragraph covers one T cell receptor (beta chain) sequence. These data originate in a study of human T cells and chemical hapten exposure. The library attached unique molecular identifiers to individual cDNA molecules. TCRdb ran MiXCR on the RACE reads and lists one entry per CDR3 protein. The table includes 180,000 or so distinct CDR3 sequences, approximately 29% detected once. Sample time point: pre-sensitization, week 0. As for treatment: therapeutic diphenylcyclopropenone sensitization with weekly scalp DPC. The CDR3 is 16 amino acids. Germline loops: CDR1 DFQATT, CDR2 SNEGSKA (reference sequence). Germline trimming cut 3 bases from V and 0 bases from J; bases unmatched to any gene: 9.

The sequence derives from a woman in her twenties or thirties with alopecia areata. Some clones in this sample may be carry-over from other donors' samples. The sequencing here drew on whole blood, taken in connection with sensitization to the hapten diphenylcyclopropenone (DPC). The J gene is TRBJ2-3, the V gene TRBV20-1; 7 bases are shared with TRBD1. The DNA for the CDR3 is TGCAGTGCTAGTCCTTACAGGGGCCTCAGCACAGATACGCAGTATTTT. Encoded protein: CSASPYRGLSTDTQYF.